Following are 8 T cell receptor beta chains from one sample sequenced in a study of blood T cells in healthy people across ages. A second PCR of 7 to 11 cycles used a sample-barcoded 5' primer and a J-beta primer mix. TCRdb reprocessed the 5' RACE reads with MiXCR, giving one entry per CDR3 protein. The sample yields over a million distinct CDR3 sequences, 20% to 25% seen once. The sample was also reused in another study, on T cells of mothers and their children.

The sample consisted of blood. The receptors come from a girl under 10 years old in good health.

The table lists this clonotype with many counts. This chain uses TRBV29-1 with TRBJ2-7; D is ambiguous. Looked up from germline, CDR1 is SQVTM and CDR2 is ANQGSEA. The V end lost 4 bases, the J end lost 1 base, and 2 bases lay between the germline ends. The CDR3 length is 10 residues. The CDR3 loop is CSVVSYEQYF. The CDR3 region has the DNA TGCAGCGTTGTTTCCTACGAGCAGTACTTC.

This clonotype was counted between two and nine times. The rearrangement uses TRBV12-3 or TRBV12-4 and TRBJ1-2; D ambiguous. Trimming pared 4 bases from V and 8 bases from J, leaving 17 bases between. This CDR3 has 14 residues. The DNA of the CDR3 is TGTGCCAGCAGTTCCCCCCGGTCCTCGGAGGGCTACACCTTC. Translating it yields CASSSPRSSEGYTF.

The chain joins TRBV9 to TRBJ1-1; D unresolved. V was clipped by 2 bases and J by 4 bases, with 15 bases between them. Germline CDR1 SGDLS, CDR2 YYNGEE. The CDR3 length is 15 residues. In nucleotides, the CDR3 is TGTGCCAGCAGCGTGGAAGAATTCGGTGTCACTGAAGCTTTCTTT. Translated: CASSVEEFGVTEAFF.

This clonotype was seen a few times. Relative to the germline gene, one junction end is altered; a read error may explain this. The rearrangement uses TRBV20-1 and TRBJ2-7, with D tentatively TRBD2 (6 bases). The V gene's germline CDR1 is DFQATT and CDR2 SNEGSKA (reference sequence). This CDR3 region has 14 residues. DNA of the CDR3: TGCAGTGCCAGAGCTAGCGTTACGTCCTATGAGCAGTACTTC. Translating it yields CSARASVTSYEQYF.

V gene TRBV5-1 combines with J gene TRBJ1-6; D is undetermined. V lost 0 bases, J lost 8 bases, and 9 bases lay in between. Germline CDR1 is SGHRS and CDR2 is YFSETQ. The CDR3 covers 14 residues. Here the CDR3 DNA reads TGCGCCAGCAGCTTGGGAGGCTCTCATTCACCCCTCCACTTT. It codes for CASSLGGSHSPLHF.

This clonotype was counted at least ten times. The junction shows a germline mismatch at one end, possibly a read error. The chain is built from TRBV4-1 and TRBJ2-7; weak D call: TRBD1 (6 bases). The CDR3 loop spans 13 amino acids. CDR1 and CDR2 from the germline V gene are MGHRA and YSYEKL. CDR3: CASSQEGGYEQYF. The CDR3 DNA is TGTGCCAGCAGCCAAGAAGGGGGCTACGAGCAGTACTTC.

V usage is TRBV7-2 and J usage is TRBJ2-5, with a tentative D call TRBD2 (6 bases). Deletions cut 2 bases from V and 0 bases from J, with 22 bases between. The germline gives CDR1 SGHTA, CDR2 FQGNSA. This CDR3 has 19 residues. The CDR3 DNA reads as TGTGCCAGCAGCTTATTGGGAGTCTGGGCGGGGAGAGACCAAGAGACCCAGTACTTC. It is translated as CASSLLGVWAGRDQETQYF.

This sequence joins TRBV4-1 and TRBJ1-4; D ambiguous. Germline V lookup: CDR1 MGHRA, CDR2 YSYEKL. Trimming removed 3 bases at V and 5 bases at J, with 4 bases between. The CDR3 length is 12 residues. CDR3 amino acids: CASSHKNEKLFF. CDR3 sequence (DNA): TGCGCCAGCAGCCACAAAAATGAAAAACTGTTTTTT.